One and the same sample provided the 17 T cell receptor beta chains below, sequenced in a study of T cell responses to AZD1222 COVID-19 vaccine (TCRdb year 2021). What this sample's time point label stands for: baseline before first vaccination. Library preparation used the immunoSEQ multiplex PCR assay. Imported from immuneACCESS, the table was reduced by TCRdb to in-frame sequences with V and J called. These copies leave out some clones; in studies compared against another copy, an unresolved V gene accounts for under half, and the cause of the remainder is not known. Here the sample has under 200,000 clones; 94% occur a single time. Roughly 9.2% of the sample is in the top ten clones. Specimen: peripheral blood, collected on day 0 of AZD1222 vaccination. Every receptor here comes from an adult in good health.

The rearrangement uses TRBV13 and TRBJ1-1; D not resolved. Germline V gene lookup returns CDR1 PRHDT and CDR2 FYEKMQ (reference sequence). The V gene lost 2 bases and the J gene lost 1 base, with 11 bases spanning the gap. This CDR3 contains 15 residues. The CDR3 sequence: CASSLTEGANTEAFF. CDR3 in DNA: TGTGCCAGCAGCTTAACGGAGGGCGCGAACACTGAAGCTTTCTTT. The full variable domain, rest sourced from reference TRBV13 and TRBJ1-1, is AAGVIQSPRHLIKEKRETATLKCYPIPRHDTVYWYQQGPGQDPQFLISFYEKMQSDKGSIPDRFSAQQFSDYHSELNMSSLELGDSALYFCASSLTEGANTEAFFGQGTRLTVV.

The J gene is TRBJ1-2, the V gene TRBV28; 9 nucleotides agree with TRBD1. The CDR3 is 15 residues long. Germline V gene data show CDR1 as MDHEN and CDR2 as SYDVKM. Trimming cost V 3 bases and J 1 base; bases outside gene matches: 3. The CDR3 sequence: CASSFGQGLNYGYTF. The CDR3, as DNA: TGTGCCAGCAGTTTCGGACAGGGGCTTAACTATGGCTACACCTTC.

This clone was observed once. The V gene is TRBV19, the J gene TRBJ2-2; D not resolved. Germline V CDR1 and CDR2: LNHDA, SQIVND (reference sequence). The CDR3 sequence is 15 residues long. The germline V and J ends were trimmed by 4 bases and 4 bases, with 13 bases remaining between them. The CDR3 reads CASSKLDFATGELFF. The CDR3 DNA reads TGTGCCAGTAGTAAATTGGATTTTGCCACCGGGGAGCTGTTTTTT.

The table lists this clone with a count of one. CDR3 loop: CASSAHGMNTEAFF. For the CDR3, the DNA is TGTGCCAGCAGTGCCCACGGGATGAACACTGAAGCTTTCTTT. V usage is TRBV9 and J usage is TRBJ1-1; no clear D. This CDR3 comprises 14 residues. The germline gives CDR1 SGDLS, CDR2 YYNGEE. V gave up 5 bases and J gave up 0 bases, with 11 bases separating them.

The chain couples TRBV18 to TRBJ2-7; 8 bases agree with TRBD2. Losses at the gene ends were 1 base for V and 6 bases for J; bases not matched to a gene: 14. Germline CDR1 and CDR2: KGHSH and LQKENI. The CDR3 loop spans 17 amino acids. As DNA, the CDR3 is TGTGCCAGCTCACCACGTGGATTGAGCGGGAGTTTCATCGAGCAGTACTTC. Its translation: CASSPRGLSGSFIEQYF.

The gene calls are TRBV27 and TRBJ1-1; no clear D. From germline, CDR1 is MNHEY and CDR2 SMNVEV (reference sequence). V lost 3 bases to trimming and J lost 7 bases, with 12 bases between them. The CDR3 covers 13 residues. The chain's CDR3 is CASSLTWRDEAFF. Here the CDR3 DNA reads TGTGCCAGCAGTTTGACATGGAGGGATGAAGCTTTCTTT.

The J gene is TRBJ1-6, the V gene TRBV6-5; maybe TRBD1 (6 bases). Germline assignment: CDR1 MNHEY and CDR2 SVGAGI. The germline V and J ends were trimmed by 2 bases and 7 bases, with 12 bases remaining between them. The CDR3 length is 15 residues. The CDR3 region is CASSYETGKNSPLHF. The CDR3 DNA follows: TGTGCCAGCAGTTACGAAACAGGGAAGAATTCACCCCTCCACTTT.

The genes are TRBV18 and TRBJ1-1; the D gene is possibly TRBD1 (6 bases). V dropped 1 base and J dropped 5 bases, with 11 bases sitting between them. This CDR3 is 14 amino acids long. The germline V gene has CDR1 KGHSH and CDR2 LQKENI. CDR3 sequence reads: CASSPRDILTEAFF. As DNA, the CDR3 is TGTGCCAGCTCACCACGGGACATCCTAACTGAAGCTTTCTTT.

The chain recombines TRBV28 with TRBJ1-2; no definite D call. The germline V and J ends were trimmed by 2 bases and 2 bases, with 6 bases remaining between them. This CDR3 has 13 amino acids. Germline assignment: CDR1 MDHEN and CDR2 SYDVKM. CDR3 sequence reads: CASSLDGNYGYTF. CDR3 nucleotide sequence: TGTGCCAGCAGTTTAGACGGGAACTATGGCTACACCTTC.

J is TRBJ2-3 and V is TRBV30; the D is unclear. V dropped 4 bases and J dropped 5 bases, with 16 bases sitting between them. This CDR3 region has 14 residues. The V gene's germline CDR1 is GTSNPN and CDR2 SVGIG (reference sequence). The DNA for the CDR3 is TGTGCCTGGAAGGATAACCTGTCTAGAGATACGCAGTATTTT. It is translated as CAWKDNLSRDTQYF.

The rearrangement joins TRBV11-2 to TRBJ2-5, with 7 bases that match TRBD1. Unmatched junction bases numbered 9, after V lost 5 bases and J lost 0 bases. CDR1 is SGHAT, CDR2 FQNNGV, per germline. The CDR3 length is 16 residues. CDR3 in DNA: TGTGCCAGCAGCCCTTCCGGACAGGCGTACCAAGAGACCCAGTACTTC. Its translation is CASSPSGQAYQETQYF.

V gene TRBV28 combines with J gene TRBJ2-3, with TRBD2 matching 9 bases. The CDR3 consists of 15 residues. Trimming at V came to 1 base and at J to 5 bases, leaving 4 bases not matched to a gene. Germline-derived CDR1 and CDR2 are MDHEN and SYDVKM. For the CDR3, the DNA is TGTGCCAGCAGTTTATTTGGGACTAGCTTAGATACGCAGTATTTT. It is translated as CASSLFGTSLDTQYF.

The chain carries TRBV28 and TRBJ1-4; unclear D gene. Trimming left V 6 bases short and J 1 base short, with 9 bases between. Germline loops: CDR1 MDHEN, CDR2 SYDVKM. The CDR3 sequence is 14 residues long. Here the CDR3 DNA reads TGTGCCAGCAGCCTGGTTGGAACTAATGAAAAACTGTTTTTT. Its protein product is CASSLVGTNEKLFF. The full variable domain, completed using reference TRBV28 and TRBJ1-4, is DVKVTQSSRYLVKRTGEKVFLECVQDMDHENMFWYRQDPGLGLRLIYFSYDVKMKEKGDIPEGYSVSREKKERFSLILESASTNQTSMYLCASSLVGTNEKLFFGSGTQLSVL.

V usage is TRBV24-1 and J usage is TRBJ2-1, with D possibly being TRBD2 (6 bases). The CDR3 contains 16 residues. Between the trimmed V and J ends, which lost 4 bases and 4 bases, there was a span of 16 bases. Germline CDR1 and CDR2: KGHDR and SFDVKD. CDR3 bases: TGTGCCACCAGTGACCTCCAGACTAGTTTGTACAATGAGCAGTTCTTC. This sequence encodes CATSDLQTSLYNEQFF.

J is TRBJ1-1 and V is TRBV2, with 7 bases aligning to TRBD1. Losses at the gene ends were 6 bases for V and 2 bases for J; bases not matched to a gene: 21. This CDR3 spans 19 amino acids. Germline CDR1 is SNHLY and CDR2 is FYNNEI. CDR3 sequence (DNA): TGTGCCAGCAGGAAAACGTCCCCCACCTGGACAGGAGACAACACTGAAGCTTTCTTT. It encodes CASRKTSPTWTGDNTEAFF.

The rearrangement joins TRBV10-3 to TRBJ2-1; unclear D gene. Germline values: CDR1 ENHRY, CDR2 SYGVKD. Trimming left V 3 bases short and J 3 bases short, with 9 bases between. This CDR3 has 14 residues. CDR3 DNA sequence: TGTGCCATCAGTGACGCAGTTAGCTACAATGAGCAGTTCTTC. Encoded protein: CAISDAVSYNEQFF.

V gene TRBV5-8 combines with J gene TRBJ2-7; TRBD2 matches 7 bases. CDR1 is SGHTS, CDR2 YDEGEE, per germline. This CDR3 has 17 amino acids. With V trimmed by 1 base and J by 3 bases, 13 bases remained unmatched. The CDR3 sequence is CASSLIGGGSKYYEQYF. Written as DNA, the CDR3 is TGTGCCAGCAGCTTGATTGGGGGGGGATCAAAGTACTACGAGCAGTACTTC. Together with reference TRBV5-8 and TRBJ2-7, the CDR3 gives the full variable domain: EAGVTQSPTHLIKTRGQQATLRCSPISGHTSVYWYQQALGLGLQFLLWYDEGEERNRGNFPPRFSGRQFPNYSSELNVNALELEDSALYLCASSLIGGGSKYYEQYFGPGTRLTVT.